This entry lists 29 T cell receptor beta chains sequenced from one sample in a study of T cell responses to AZD1222 COVID-19 vaccine. Some clones are missing from TCRdb's copy, which holds only in-frame ones; the method was immunoSEQ multiplex PCR. The sample has about 130,000 clones, 90% seen once. The source material was peripheral blood, sampled on day 0 of AZD1222 vaccination. The receptors shown here come from an adult in good health.

The chain recombines TRBV30 with TRBJ1-6; D is unresolved. The CDR3 runs 16 residues. Trimming stripped 1 base from V and 2 bases from J, with 12 bases between. Germline CDR1 and CDR2: GTSNPN and SVGIG (reference sequence). The CDR3 DNA reads as TGTGCCTGGAGTGAGGTCGGGTACCCCTATAATTCACCCCTCCACTTT. This codes for CAWSEVGYPYNSPLHF.

The J gene is TRBJ1-6, the V gene TRBV3-1 (or the pseudogene TRBV3-2), with D possibly TRBD1 on 5 matching bases. The CDR3 extends over 16 amino acids. Germline V gene data show CDR1 as LGHDT and CDR2 as YNNKEL (reference sequence). V gave up 6 bases and J gave up 9 bases, with 21 bases separating them. The CDR3 loop is CASRPRGGLSGSPLHF. DNA for the CDR3: TGTGCCAGCAGGCCTAGGGGAGGACTCTCGGGTTCACCCCTCCACTTT.

The chain is built from TRBV7-2 and TRBJ1-2; 7 bases align to TRBD1. This CDR3 comprises 13 residues. J lost 3 bases, V lost 5 bases, and 3 bases had no gene match. The germline V gene encodes CDR1 SGHTA and CDR2 FQGNSA. This CDR3 reads CASSRGQDYGYTF. DNA for the CDR3: TGTGCCAGCAGCCGAGGACAGGACTATGGCTACACCTTC.

The chain links TRBV4-1 to TRBJ1-4, with D unclear. V lost 1 base and J 2 bases, leaving 11 bases between the germline ends. CDR1 and CDR2 from the germline V gene are MGHRA and YSYEKL. The CDR3 covers 16 residues. CDR3 in amino acids: CASSQVGRPTNEKLFF. The CDR3 coding sequence is TGCGCCAGCAGCCAAGTGGGCCGACCGACTAATGAAAAACTGTTTTTT.

The chain links TRBV10-3 to TRBJ1-1; 7 bases are shared with TRBD1. Trimming cost V 7 bases and J 1 base; bases outside gene matches: 3. The CDR3 runs to 13 residues. CDR1 and CDR2 from the germline V gene are ENHRY and SYGVKD. The CDR3 sequence is CAITRQGNTEAFF. As DNA, the CDR3 is TGTGCCATCACAAGACAGGGGAACACTGAAGCTTTCTTT.

The chain recombines TRBV5-1 with TRBJ1-1, with D hard to call. Trimming pared 4 bases from V and 2 bases from J, leaving 9 bases between. In germline, CDR1 is SGHRS, CDR2 YFSETQ. This CDR3 contains 13 residues. The CDR3 reads CASSIQTNTEAFF. Here the CDR3 DNA reads TGCGCCAGCAGCATACAAACTAACACTGAAGCTTTCTTT. Together with reference TRBV5-1 and TRBJ1-1, the CDR3 gives the full variable domain: KAGVTQTPRYLIKTRGQQVTLSCSPISGHRSVSWYQQTPGQGLQFLFEYFSETQRNKGNFPGRFSGRQFSNSRSEMNVSTLELGDSALYLCASSIQTNTEAFFGQGTRLTVV.

There are a few counts of this clone. V usage is TRBV7-3 and J usage is TRBJ2-2; D gene uncertain. The CDR3 loop spans 15 amino acids. The V and J ends lost 0 bases and 2 bases respectively, with 7 bases between them. Germline lookup yields CDR1 SGHTA and CDR2 FQGTGA. The CDR3 here is CASSLTPLNTGELFF. The CDR3 DNA reads as TGTGCCAGCAGCTTAACCCCACTCAACACCGGGGAGCTGTTTTTT.

The CDR3 loop reads CASTLLAGGPGANVLTF. The CDR3 DNA follows: TGTGCCAGTACCCTCTTGGCGGGGGGTCCTGGGGCCAACGTCCTGACTTTC. The rearrangement uses TRBV19 and TRBJ2-6; 8 nucleotides align to TRBD2. Germline trimming cut 7 bases from V and 2 bases from J; bases unmatched to any gene: 10. The CDR3 totals 17 residues. Germline V gives CDR1 LNHDA, CDR2 SQIVND (reference sequence).

The rearrangement links TRBV27 to TRBJ1-1; unclear D gene. Germline lookup yields CDR1 MNHEY and CDR2 SMNVEV (reference sequence). This CDR3 has 16 amino acids. V was cut by 2 bases and J by 7 bases, with 20 bases left in between. CDR3 region: CASSLTPPMGEIEAFF. In DNA form, the CDR3 reads TGTGCCAGCAGTTTAACCCCCCCGATGGGCGAGATTGAAGCTTTCTTT.

The rearrangement uses TRBV3-1 (or the pseudogene TRBV3-2) and TRBJ2-1; D unresolved. This CDR3 is built from 16 residues. Trimming pared 1 base from V and 7 bases from J, leaving 17 bases between. Per the germline V gene, CDR1 is LGHDT and CDR2 is YNNKEL (reference sequence). The CDR3 DNA reads TGTGCCAGCAGCCAAGGGAACACGGTGCTGGGGAATGAGCAGTTCTTC. Translated, it gives CASSQGNTVLGNEQFF.

The chain joins TRBV7-9 to TRBJ2-1, with 7 bases identical to TRBD2. This CDR3 is built from 16 residues. The germline V gene encodes CDR1 SEHNR and CDR2 FQNEAQ (reference sequence). Germline trimming cut 8 bases from V and 4 bases from J; bases unmatched to any gene: 14. CDR3: CASLIPTGGTYNEQFF. CDR3 sequence (DNA): TGTGCCAGCTTAATTCCGACCGGGGGGACTTACAATGAGCAGTTCTTC.

The chain couples TRBV5-4 to TRBJ2-7; D possibly corresponds to TRBD1 (8 bases). There are 16 residues in the CDR3. CDR1 is SGHNT, CDR2 YYREEE, per germline (reference sequence). The ends were cut back, 0 bases at V and 4 bases at J, with 17 bases in the middle. The CDR3, as DNA: TGTGCCAGCAGCTTGGCAGGGGGCAGCGGGATGTACGAGCAGTACTTC. It yields the protein CASSLAGGSGMYEQYF.

This clone was counted a few times. The chain combines TRBV7-9 with TRBJ1-6; weak D call: TRBD1 (6 bases). The CDR3 covers 16 residues. The V and J ends lost 3 bases and 1 base respectively, with 10 bases between them. Germline V lookup: CDR1 SEHNR, CDR2 FQNEAQ (reference sequence). The CDR3 spells CASSFPGASYNSPLHF. DNA of the CDR3: TGTGCCAGCAGCTTTCCGGGGGCATCCTATAATTCACCCCTCCACTTT.

The chain uses TRBV28 and TRBJ2-7; 12 positions match TRBD2. The V segment lost 8 bases and the J segment 6 bases; nucleotides outside the gene matches: 11. Germline loops: CDR1 MDHEN, CDR2 SYDVKM. CDR3 length equals 15 residues. The CDR3 DNA sequence: TGTGCCAGCGGCGGAGCTAGCGGGGGGGAAGGCGAGCAGTACTTC. It codes for CASGGASGGEGEQYF.

CDR3 region: CASSRDRPDTQYF. The CDR3 DNA sequence: TGTGCCAGCAGCCGGGACCGACCAGATACGCAGTATTTT. The chain joins TRBV3-1 (or the pseudogene TRBV3-2) to TRBJ2-3; D tentatively fits TRBD1 or TRBD2 (5 bases each). V lost 4 bases and J 4 bases, leaving 9 bases between the germline ends. Per germline, CDR1 LGHDT and CDR2 YNNKEL (reference sequence). CDR3 length: 13 amino acids.

V and J are TRBV25-1 and TRBJ1-4; perhaps TRBD1 as D (6 bases). Trimming pared 5 bases from V and 7 bases from J, leaving 14 bases between. The CDR3 sequence is 14 residues long. CDR1 is MGHDK and CDR2 is SYGVNS in the germline V gene. CDR3 residues: CASSPGAWSEKLFF. CDR3 nucleotides: TGTGCCAGCAGTCCGGGGGCCTGGAGTGAAAAACTGTTTTTT.

The chain employs TRBV5-1 and TRBJ1-4; possible D gene TRBD1, 5 bases. Per germline, CDR1 SGHRS and CDR2 YFSETQ. Between the trimmed V and J ends, which lost 7 bases and 8 bases, there was a span of 15 bases. This CDR3 has 13 amino acids. As DNA, the CDR3 is TGCGCCAGCGGGAGACTGGGGGGGGAAAAACTGTTTTTT. Translated: CASGRLGGEKLFF. Full variable domain (remainder filled in from reference TRBV5-1 and TRBJ1-4): KAGVTQTPRYLIKTRGQQVTLSCSPISGHRSVSWYQQTPGQGLQFLFEYFSETQRNKGNFPGRFSGRQFSNSRSEMNVSTLELGDSALYLCASGRLGGEKLFFGSGTQLSVL.

The V gene is TRBV20-1, the J gene TRBJ2-7; perhaps TRBD1 as D (6 bases). CDR1 and CDR2 (germline): DFQATT, SNEGSKA (reference sequence). This CDR3 spans 16 amino acids. Trimming removed 3 bases from V and 6 bases from J, with 24 bases in between. In DNA, the CDR3 is TGCAGTGCTAGTCCAGGGATACCGGACAGTCCAACCGAGCAGTACTTC. Protein sequence: CSASPGIPDSPTEQYF.

The rearrangement links TRBV19 to TRBJ2-3; tentative D call: TRBD2 (5 bases). Trimming removed 2 bases at V and 7 bases at J, with 16 bases between. The CDR3 runs to 15 residues. Germline values: CDR1 LNHDA, CDR2 SQIVND (reference sequence). CDR3 loop: CASSISAGTRHTQYF. The CDR3 DNA reads TGTGCCAGTAGTATATCTGCGGGCACCCGGCATACGCAGTATTTT. Complete variable domain (other parts from reference TRBV19 and TRBJ2-3): DGGITQSPKYLFRKEGQNVTLSCEQNLNHDAMYWYRQDPGQGLRLIYYSQIVNDFQKGDIAEGYSVSREKKESFPLTVTSAQKNPTAFYLCASSISAGTRHTQYFGPGTRLTVL.

This sequence joins TRBV12-3 or TRBV12-4 and TRBJ2-2, with D unclear. V lost 3 bases to trimming and J lost 4 bases, with 6 bases between them. The CDR3 extends over 13 amino acids. As DNA, the CDR3 is TGTGCCAGCAGTTTCGTAGTCACCGGGGAGCTGTTTTTT. Its protein product is CASSFVVTGELFF.

V and J are TRBV25-1 and TRBJ2-5, with 10 bases lining up with TRBD2. The ends lost 4 bases at V and 5 bases at J; junction bases unmatched: 7. Germline assignment: CDR1 MGHDK and CDR2 SYGVNS. This CDR3 spans 15 amino acids. DNA for the CDR3: TGTGCCAGCAGTGGAGGACTAGCGGTTTGGGAGACCCAGTACTTC. Its translation: CASSGGLAVWETQYF.

The chain employs TRBV5-5 and TRBJ2-7; TRBD1 or TRBD2 may be the D gene (5 bases each). CDR3 length: 12 residues. Germline V gene sequence: CDR1 SGHKS, CDR2 YYEKEE (reference sequence). V was pared by 4 bases and J by 3 bases, with 8 bases between. This CDR3 is CASSLRGYEQYF. The CDR3 DNA is TGTGCCAGCAGCCTGAGGGGCTACGAGCAGTACTTC.

The rearrangement links TRBV18 to TRBJ2-5; 7 nucleotides match TRBD1. CDR1 and CDR2 from the germline V gene are KGHSH and LQKENI. The V and J ends lost 8 bases and 3 bases, in that order; junction bases with no gene match: 3. CDR3 length: 12 residues. In nucleotides, the CDR3 is TGTGCCAGCCAGGGGGTAGAAGAGACCCAGTACTTC. It yields the protein CASQGVEETQYF. The complete variable domain, with remaining parts taken from reference TRBV18 and TRBJ2-5, reads NAGVMQNPRHLVRRRGQEARLRCSPMKGHSHVYWYRQLPEEGLKFMVYLQKENIIDESGMPKERFSAEFPKEGPSILRIQQVVRGDSAAYFCASQGVEETQYFGPGTRLLVL.

This clone was seen more than once but under ten times. The chain carries TRBV11-2 and TRBJ2-1, with D possibly being TRBD1 or TRBD2 (5 bases each). In germline, CDR1 is SGHAT, CDR2 FQNNGV. Trimming removed 0 bases at V and 0 bases at J, with 6 bases between. The CDR3 totals 15 residues. The CDR3 spells CASSLEGVSYNEQFF. DNA for the CDR3: TGTGCCAGCAGCTTAGAGGGGGTCTCCTACAATGAGCAGTTCTTC.

The chain couples TRBV2 to TRBJ1-4; D gene ambiguous. V gave up 1 base and J gave up 7 bases, with 4 bases separating them. The CDR3 is 12 amino acids. Germline V CDR1 and CDR2: SNHLY, FYNNEI. The CDR3 region is CASSEGGEKLFF. The CDR3 coding sequence is TGTGCCAGCAGTGAAGGGGGTGAAAAACTGTTTTTT.

The V gene is TRBV7-9, the J gene TRBJ2-6; the match to TRBD1 covers 7 bases. Trimming at V came to 7 bases and at J to 0 bases, leaving 3 bases not matched to a gene. The CDR3 is made up of 15 amino acids. The germline V gene encodes CDR1 SEHNR and CDR2 FQNEAQ (reference sequence). The CDR3 protein is CASNPGGSGANVLTF. The CDR3 DNA follows: TGTGCCAGCAACCCAGGGGGCTCTGGGGCCAACGTCCTGACTTTC.

The chain uses TRBV29-1 and TRBJ2-6, with D maybe TRBD1 (5 bases). This CDR3 region has 14 residues. CDR1 and CDR2 from the germline V gene are SQVTM and ANQGSEA. V lost 6 bases, J lost 4 bases, and 13 bases lay in between. CDR3 nucleotides: TGCAGCGTAGCAAGGGGAACGGGGGCCAACGTCCTGACTTTC. Residues: CSVARGTGANVLTF.

V gene TRBV7-2 combines with J gene TRBJ2-2, with D possibly matching TRBD2 (6 bases). The CDR3 runs to 15 residues. The germline V and J ends were trimmed by 8 bases and 3 bases, with 16 bases remaining between them. Germline CDR1 and CDR2: SGHTA and FQGNSA. CDR3 sequence (DNA): TGTGCCAGCCGGAGGGCCGGGTTGGACACCGGGGAGCTGTTTTTT. As protein: CASRRAGLDTGELFF.

DNA of the CDR3: TGTGCCAGCAGAAGAGGGGACAGCACAGATACGCAGTATTTT. Its translation is CASRRGDSTDTQYF. The rearrangement joins TRBV2 to TRBJ2-3; D might be TRBD1 or TRBD2, each matching 5 bases. CDR1 is SNHLY and CDR2 is FYNNEI in the germline V gene. V gave up 6 bases and J gave up 0 bases, with 10 bases separating them. The CDR3 is 14 residues long.